The rows below give T cell receptor beta chains drawn from one sample of a study of PD-1 blockade in classical Hodgkin lymphoma. The method was immunoSEQ multiplex PCR; TCRdb's version includes in-frame clones alone and lacks a portion of them. The data show just under 65,000 clones, with around 90% seen just once and around 10% held by the top ten. Sequencing was performed on peripheral blood mononuclear cells (PBMCs), taken before the fourth cycle of nivolumab. The receptor source for this set is a human donor with classical Hodgkin lymphoma. Each CDR3 is given with its conserved first and last residue. A D gene is named only where the DNA matches it firmly. Clone sizes are given selectively: once, few, many, or a class where the clone is expanded.

d_gene	v_gene	abundance	j_gene	CDR3aa	CDR3nt
.	TRBV19	.	TRBJ1-3	CASSLSGAYSGNTIYF	TGTGCCAGTAGTTTATCTGGAGCCTACTCTGGAAACACCATATATTTT
.	TRBV7-9	once	TRBJ1-3	CASSSTLGMTSGNTIYF	TGTGCCAGCAGCTCCACCTTAGGTATGACCTCTGGAAACACCATATATTTT
TRBD2	TRBV19	once	TRBJ2-5	CASSKRGGQETQYF	TGTGCCAGTAGTAAGAGGGGAGGGCAAGAGACCCAGTACTTC
TRBD1	TRBV7-8	.	TRBJ1-5	CASSLDRVPINQPQHF	TGTGCCAGCAGCTTGGACAGGGTTCCGATCAATCAGCCCCAGCATTTT
.	TRBV6-5	once	TRBJ2-3	CASSYGTDTQYF	TGTGCCAGCAGTTACGGGACAGATACGCAGTATTTT
TRBD1	TRBV5-1	.	TRBJ1-2	CASSSRGLTSYGYTF	TGCGCCAGCAGCTCAAGGGGGCTTACCTCCTATGGCTACACCTTC
TRBD1	TRBV5-6	.	TRBJ2-6	CASSLGGTGISGANVLTF	TGTGCCAGCAGCTTGGGGGGGACAGGGATCTCTGGGGCCAACGTCCTGACTTTC
.	TRBV11-3	.	TRBJ2-1	CASSLSVFGGNEQFF	TGTGCCAGCAGCTTAAGTGTGTTTGGGGGCAATGAGCAGTTCTTC
TRBD1	TRBV2	.	TRBJ1-2	CASTDRGLHGYTF	TGTGCCAGCACCGACAGGGGGCTTCATGGCTACACCTTC
.	TRBV28	.	TRBJ1-2	CAVETIHGYTF	TGTGCCGTCGAAACAATTCATGGCTACACCTTC
TRBD1	TRBV2	.	TRBJ1-2	CASSEQGQRYNLGYTF	TGTGCCAGCAGTGAACAGGGACAGCGGTATAACTTAGGCTACACCTTC
.	TRBV4-2	.	TRBJ1-2	CASSQEGPNYGYTF	TGTGCCAGCAGCCAAGAGGGCCCAAACTATGGCTACACCTTC
.	TRBV13	.	TRBJ1-1	CASSLGVRGIGTEAFF	TGTGCCAGCAGCCTAGGGGTCCGGGGAATAGGGACTGAAGCTTTCTTT
.	TRBV19	.	TRBJ2-1	CASSDSSYNEQFF	TGTGCCAGTAGTGACAGCTCCTACAATGAGCAGTTCTTC
.	TRBV6-5	.	TRBJ2-1	CASSRRGAYNEQFF	TGTGCCAGCAGTAGGAGGGGGGCCTACAATGAGCAGTTCTTC
.	TRBV19	once	TRBJ2-1	CASSIGQGGQQFF	TGTGCCAGTAGTATAGGTCAGGGGGGTCAACAGTTCTTC
.	TRBV6-7	.	TRBJ1-2	CASSYGTHYGYTF	TGTGCCAGCAGTTACGGGACACACTATGGCTACACCTTC
TRBD2	TRBV9	.	TRBJ2-1	CASSGGGATNEQFF	TGTGCCAGCAGCGGCGGGGGGGCCACGAATGAGCAGTTCTTC
.	TRBV7-6	.	TRBJ2-2	CASSRLSNTGELFF	TGTGCCAGCTCCCGGCTATCGAACACCGGGGAGCTGTTTTTT
.	TRBV11-2	.	TRBJ2-7	CASSGVEQYF	TGTGCCAGCAGCGGAGTCGAGCAGTACTTC
.	TRBV5-1	.	TRBJ1-1	CASSSHGAVNTEAFF	TGCGCCAGCAGCTCCCACGGGGCCGTGAACACTGAAGCTTTCTTT
TRBD1	TRBV28	.	TRBJ1-1	CASTPGQGLNTEAFF	TGTGCCAGCACCCCGGGACAGGGGTTGAACACTGAAGCTTTCTTT
TRBD1	TRBV27	.	TRBJ1-6	CASSPRRQGPSSYNSPLHF	TGTGCCAGCAGTCCACGTCGACAGGGACCGAGCTCCTATAATTCACCCCTCCACTTT
.	TRBV10-2	.	TRBJ1-5	CASSKGYGNQPQHF	TGCGCCAGCAGTAAGGGCTATGGCAATCAGCCCCAGCATTTT
.	TRBV11-2	.	TRBJ2-1	CASSLASHEQFF	TGTGCCAGCAGCTTAGCCAGCCATGAGCAGTTCTTC
.	TRBV7-2	.	TRBJ1-6	CASSWGSRETPLHF	TGTGCCAGCAGCTGGGGCAGTAGGGAGACACCCCTCCACTTT
.	TRBV7-9	.	TRBJ2-5	CASSLQETQYF	TGTGCCAGCAGCTTACAAGAGACCCAGTACTTC
TRBD1	TRBV2	once	TRBJ1-5	CASSPGQGPYSNQPQHF	TGTGCCAGCAGTCCGGGACAGGGCCCATATAGCAATCAGCCCCAGCATTTT
TRBD1	TRBV6-5	few	TRBJ1-1	CAIRQGLLNTEAFF	TGTGCCATCAGACAGGGTCTCTTGAACACTGAAGCTTTCTTT
TRBD1	TRBV10-3	once	TRBJ1-2	CAISESRGQGRSGYTF	TGTGCCATCAGTGAGTCCCGAGGACAGGGCAGGTCTGGCTACACCTTC
TRBD2	TRBV19	.	TRBJ2-3	CASSILAGQGDTQYF	TGTGCCAGTAGTATTCTAGCGGGGCAGGGAGATACGCAGTATTTT
.	TRBV18	.	TRBJ1-1	CASTPSGGKAFF	TGTGCCAGTACACCGTCGGGAGGAAAAGCTTTCTTT
.	TRBV6-6	once	TRBJ2-7	CASTWRDPRGEQYF	TGTGCCAGCACTTGGCGAGACCCTCGGGGTGAGCAGTACTTC
.	TRBV7-7	.	TRBJ1-1	CASSSNEGTEAFF	TGTGCTAGCAGCTCCAACGAGGGCACTGAAGCTTTCTTT
.	TRBV28	once	TRBJ1-5	CASSARGGSNQPQHF	TGTGCCAGCAGCGCCCGGGGGGGGAGCAATCAGCCCCAGCATTTT
.	TRBV7-9	.	TRBJ1-2	CASSLGTGNDGYTF	TGTGCCAGCAGCTTAGGAACCGGGAACGATGGCTACACCTTC
.	TRBV30	.	TRBJ2-3	CAWTAGTTDTQYF	TGTGCCTGGACTGCCGGGACCACAGATACGCAGTATTTT
.	TRBV20-1	.	TRBJ2-5	CSAGRETQYF	TGCAGTGCTGGTAGAGAGACCCAGTACTTC
.	TRBV19	.	TRBJ1-2	CASHRDSLANYGYTF	TGTGCCAGTCACCGAGATAGTCTTGCAAACTATGGCTACACCTTC
TRBD1	TRBV7-3	.	TRBJ2-7	CASSLGQGKYYEQYF	TGTGCCAGCAGCCTAGGACAGGGTAAATACTACGAGCAGTACTTC
.	TRBV6-5	.	TRBJ1-1	CASQPSEKRTEAFF	TGTGCCAGCCAGCCTAGTGAGAAAAGGACTGAAGCTTTCTTT
TRBD2	TRBV30	.	TRBJ2-1	CAWSVAGVYNEQFF	TGTGCCTGGAGTGTCGCGGGGGTCTACAATGAGCAGTTCTTC
TRBD1	TRBV15	.	TRBJ1-1	CATSRPGGPEAFF	TGTGCCACCAGCAGACCAGGGGGACCTGAAGCTTTCTTT
TRBD1	TRBV7-2	.	TRBJ1-6	CASSPTGVYNSPLHF	TGTGCCAGCAGCCCGACAGGGGTATATAATTCACCCCTCCACTTT
.	TRBV21-1	.	TRBJ2-5	CASSNEAVRRGGIETQYF	TGTGCCAGCAGCAACGAGGCCGTTCGAAGGGGCGGAATAGAGACCCAGTACTTC
.	TRBV30	.	TRBJ2-2	CAWSHLRGTGELFF	TGTGCCTGGAGTCACCTAAGGGGCACCGGGGAGCTGTTTTTT
.	TRBV7-6	.	TRBJ1-1	CASSSEGQGAFF	TGTGCCAGCAGCTCCGAGGGGCAAGGGGCTTTCTTT
.	TRBV27	.	TRBJ1-6	CASGHREVGLSPLHF	TGTGCCAGCGGACACAGGGAGGTTGGGCTTTCACCCCTCCACTTT